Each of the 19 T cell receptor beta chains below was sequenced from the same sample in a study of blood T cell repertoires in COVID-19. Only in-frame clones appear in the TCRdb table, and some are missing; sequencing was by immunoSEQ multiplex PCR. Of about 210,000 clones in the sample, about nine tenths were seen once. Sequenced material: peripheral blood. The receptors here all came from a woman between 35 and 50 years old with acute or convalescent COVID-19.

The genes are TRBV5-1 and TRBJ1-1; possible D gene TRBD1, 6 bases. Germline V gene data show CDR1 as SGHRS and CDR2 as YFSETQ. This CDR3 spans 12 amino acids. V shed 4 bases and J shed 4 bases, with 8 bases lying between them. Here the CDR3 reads CASSQGGTEAFF. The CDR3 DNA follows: TGCGCCAGCAGCCAAGGGGGCACTGAAGCTTTCTTT.

The CDR3 sequence: CASRPQGAIQPQHF. DNA for the CDR3: TGTGCCAGCAGACCACAGGGGGCTATTCAGCCCCAGCATTTT. The chain couples TRBV6-5 to TRBJ1-5; 9 nucleotides line up with TRBD1. The CDR3 is 14 amino acids. J lost 6 bases, V lost 6 bases, and 6 bases had no gene match. From germline, CDR1 is MNHEY and CDR2 SVGAGI.

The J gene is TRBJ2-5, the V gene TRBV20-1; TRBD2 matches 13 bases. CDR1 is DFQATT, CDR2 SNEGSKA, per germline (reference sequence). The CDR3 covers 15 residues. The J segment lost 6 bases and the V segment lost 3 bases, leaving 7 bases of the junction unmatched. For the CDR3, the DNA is TGCAGTGCTAGTATCGGACTAGCGGGGGTAAAGACCCAGTACTTC. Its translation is CSASIGLAGVKTQYF.

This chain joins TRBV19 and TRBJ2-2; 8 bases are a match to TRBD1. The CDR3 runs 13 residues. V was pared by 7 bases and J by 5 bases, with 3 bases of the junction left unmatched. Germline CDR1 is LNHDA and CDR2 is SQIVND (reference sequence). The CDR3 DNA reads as TGTGCCAGTACCGACAGGGGAACCGGGGAGCTGTTTTTT. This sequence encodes CASTDRGTGELFF. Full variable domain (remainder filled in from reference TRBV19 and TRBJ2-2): DGGITQSPKYLFRKEGQNVTLSCEQNLNHDAMYWYRQDPGQGLRLIYYSQIVNDFQKGDIAEGYSVSREKKESFPLTVTSAQKNPTAFYLCASTDRGTGELFFGEGSRLTVL.

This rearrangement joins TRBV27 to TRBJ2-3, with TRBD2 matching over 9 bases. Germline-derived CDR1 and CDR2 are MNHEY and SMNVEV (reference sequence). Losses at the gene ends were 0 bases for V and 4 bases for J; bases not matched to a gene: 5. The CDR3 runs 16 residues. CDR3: CASSLSGAGGADTQYF. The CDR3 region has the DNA TGTGCCAGCAGTTTATCAGGCGCGGGGGGGGCAGATACGCAGTATTTT.

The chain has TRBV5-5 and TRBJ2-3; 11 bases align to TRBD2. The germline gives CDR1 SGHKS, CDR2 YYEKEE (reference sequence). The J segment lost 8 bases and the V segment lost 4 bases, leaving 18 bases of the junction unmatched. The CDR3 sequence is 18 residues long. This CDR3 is CASSPTYPPSGGSSTQYF. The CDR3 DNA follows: TGTGCCAGCAGCCCAACTTACCCTCCTAGCGGGGGGTCGAGTACGCAGTATTTT. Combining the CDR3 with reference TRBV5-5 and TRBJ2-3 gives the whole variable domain DAGVTQSPTHLIKTRGQQVTLRCSPISGHKSVSWYQQVLGQGPQFIFQYYEKEERGRGNFPDRFSARQFPNYSSELNVNALLLGDSALYLCASSPTYPPSGGSSTQYFGPGTRLTVL.

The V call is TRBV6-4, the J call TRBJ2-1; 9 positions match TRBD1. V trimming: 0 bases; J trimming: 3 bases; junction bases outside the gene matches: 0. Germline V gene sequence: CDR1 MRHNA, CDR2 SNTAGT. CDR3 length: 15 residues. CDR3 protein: CASSDSGQGYNEQFF. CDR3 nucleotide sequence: TGTGCCAGCAGTGACTCGGGACAGGGCTACAATGAGCAGTTCTTC.

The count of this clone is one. The CDR3 nucleotides read TGTGCCAGCAGCGTTGCGGGGGGGCCCTACAATGAGCAGTTCTTC. It encodes CASSVAGGPYNEQFF. The chain has TRBV9 and TRBJ2-1, with 9 bases lining up with TRBD2. The germline CDR1 and CDR2 sequences are SGDLS and YYNGEE. J lost 2 bases, V lost 2 bases, and 2 bases had no gene match. The CDR3 has 15 residues.

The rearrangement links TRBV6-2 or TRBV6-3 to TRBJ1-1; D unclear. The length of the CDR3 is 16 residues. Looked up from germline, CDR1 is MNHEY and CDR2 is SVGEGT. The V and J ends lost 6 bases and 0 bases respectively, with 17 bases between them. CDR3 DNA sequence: TGTGCCAGCAGCTTTACACGGAGGGCGCTGAACACTGAAGCTTTCTTT. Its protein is CASSFTRRALNTEAFF.

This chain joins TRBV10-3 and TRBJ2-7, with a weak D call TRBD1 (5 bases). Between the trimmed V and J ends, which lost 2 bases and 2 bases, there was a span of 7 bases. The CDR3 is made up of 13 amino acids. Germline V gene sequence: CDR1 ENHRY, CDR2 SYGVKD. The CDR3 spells CAISERGTYEQYV. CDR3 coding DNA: TGTGCCATCAGTGAGAGGGGTACCTACGAGCAGTACGTC.

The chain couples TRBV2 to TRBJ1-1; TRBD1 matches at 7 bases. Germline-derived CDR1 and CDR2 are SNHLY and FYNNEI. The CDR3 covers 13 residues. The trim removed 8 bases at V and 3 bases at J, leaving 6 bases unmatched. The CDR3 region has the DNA TGTGCCAGCTCACAGGGGTTCGACACTGAAGCTTTCTTT. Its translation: CASSQGFDTEAFF.

The DNA for the CDR3 is TGTGCCAGCAGCCAAGAAGGGGAGGGAAGGGCTTTCTTT. It translates to CASSQEGEGRAFF. V is TRBV3-1 (or the pseudogene TRBV3-2) and J is TRBJ1-1; TRBD1 might be the D (5 bases). CDR1 is LGHDT, CDR2 YNNKEL, per germline (reference sequence). CDR3 size: 13 residues. V was shortened by 0 bases and J by 11 bases, with 13 bases between the two germline ends.

The CDR3 nucleotides read TGTGCCAGCAGTCGGGTCAGGGACTCTGAAAAACTGTTTTTT. Encoded protein: CASSRVRDSEKLFF. J is TRBJ1-4 and V is TRBV2, with D perhaps TRBD1 (5 bases). The germline V gene has CDR1 SNHLY and CDR2 FYNNEI. The CDR3 is 14 residues long. Trimming stripped 5 bases from V and 7 bases from J, with 14 bases between.

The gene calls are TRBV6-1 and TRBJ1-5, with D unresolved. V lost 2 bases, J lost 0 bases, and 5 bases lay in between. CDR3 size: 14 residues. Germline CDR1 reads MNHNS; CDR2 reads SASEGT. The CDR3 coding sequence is TGTGCCAGCAGTGAACAGTATAGCAATCAGCCCCAGCATTTT. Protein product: CASSEQYSNQPQHF.

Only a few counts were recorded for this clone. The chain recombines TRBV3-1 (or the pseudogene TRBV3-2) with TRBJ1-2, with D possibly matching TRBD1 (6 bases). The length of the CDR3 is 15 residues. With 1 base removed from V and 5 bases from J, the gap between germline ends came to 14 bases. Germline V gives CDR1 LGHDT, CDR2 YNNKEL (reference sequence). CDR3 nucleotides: TGTGCCAGCAGCCAAGCACAGGGTGTAGGATATGGCTACACCTTC. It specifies CASSQAQGVGYGYTF.

CDR3 protein: CASSRQGGGYTF. The CDR3 nucleotides are TGTGCCAGCAGTCGACAGGGTGGCGGCTACACCTTC. This chain links TRBV6-5 with TRBJ1-2; 7 nucleotides agree with TRBD1. Looked up from germline, CDR1 is MNHEY and CDR2 is SVGAGI. V trimming: 5 bases; J trimming: 8 bases; junction bases outside the gene matches: 5. The CDR3 consists of 12 residues.

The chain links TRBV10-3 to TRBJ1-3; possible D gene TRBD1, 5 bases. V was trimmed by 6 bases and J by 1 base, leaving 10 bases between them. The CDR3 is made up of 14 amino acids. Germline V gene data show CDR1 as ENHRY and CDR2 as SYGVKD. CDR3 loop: CAISTRGSGNTIYF. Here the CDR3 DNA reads TGTGCCATCAGCACCCGGGGGTCTGGAAACACCATATATTTT.

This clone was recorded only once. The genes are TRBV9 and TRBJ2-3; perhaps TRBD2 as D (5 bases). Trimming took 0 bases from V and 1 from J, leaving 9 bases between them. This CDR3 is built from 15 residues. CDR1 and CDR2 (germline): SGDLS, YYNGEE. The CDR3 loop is CASSVGLPRTDTQYF. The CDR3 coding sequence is TGTGCCAGCAGCGTAGGACTACCTCGCACAGATACGCAGTATTTT.

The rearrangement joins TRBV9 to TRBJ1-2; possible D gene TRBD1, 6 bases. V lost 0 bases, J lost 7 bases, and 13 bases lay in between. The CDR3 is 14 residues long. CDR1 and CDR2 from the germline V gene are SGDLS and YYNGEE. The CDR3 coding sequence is TGTGCCAGCAGCGTAGACCCCCTAGGGGGTGGCTACACCTTC. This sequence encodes CASSVDPLGGGYTF.